This T cell receptor beta chain is drawn from a study of control samples from healthy donors and cancer patients (TCRdb year 2020). Concerning this clone: Its antigen is still unknown. Per-base quality was not reported, and no clone a single base away is much larger than it.

Reading the germline V gene (reference sequence) gives CDR1 LNHDA and CDR2 SQIVND. V is pruned by 7 bases and J by 0 bases, leaving 13 bases of the junction without a gene match. CDR3 length: 18 amino acids, cysteine to phenylalanine. The CDR3 DNA has 54 bases and is translated from base 1. Library preparation employed the immunoSEQ multiplex PCR assay. TCRdb took this table from immuneACCESS and kept in-frame rearrangements with V and J called. Such tables lack part of the clones; where checked against another copy, unresolved V genes explain under half of the gap, and the rest is unexplained. This sample comprises 150,000 to 200,000 clones, approximately 94% of them detected only once. The top ten clonotypes cover around 1.3% of the sample.

The chain joins TRBV19 to TRBJ2-1, with 9 central nucleotides matching TRBD2. The specimen was blood. This TCR came from a woman under 30 in good health. The CDR3 sequence is CASNVGGGASGSYNEQFF. DNA sequence: TGTGCCAGTAATGTAGGCGGGGGGGCCTCCGGCTCCTACAATGAGCAGTTCTTC.